This T cell receptor (beta chain) was recorded in a study of regulatory T cells in long-lasting Graves disease. This clonotype was detected only a few times. TCR beta libraries were built with iRepertoire HTBI primers and Arm-PCR of CDR3 regions. TCRdb processed the multiplex PCR reads anew with MiXCR; each CDR3 protein has one entry. The sample holds about 530,000 distinct CDR3 sequences, around 16% seen once. The CDR3 totals 16 residues. V lost 5 bases to trimming and J lost 7 bases, with 21 bases between them. Germline V CDR1 and CDR2: SGHRS, YFSETQ. As to time point: newly diagnosed GD, antithyroid drugs for less than 3 months. Researchers made the TCR library from RNA that was extracted from PBMCs. The data also belong to a second study, concerning T cells in Graves' hyperthyroidism and ophthalmopathy.

The chain carries TRBV5-1 and TRBJ1-4, with D possibly being TRBD1 (6 bases). This specimen was peripheral blood mononuclear cells (PBMCs), taken at new diagnosis, from a patient treated with antithyroid drugs. This receptor was identified in a middle-aged woman with Graves disease. CDR3 loop: CASRSQPRQDPEKLFF. In nucleotides, the CDR3 is TGCGCCAGCAGGTCCCAACCTCGACAGGATCCTGAAAAACTGTTTTTT.